This TCR beta chain is drawn from a study of CD8 T cells in Susac syndrome. Germline loops: CDR1 SGHTA, CDR2 FQGTGA. This CDR3 comprises 14 residues. V was trimmed by 5 bases and J by 8 bases, leaving 16 bases between them. It was with random hexamers that roughly 0.5 to 1 ug RNA was reverse transcribed. Amplification of TCR beta CDR3 across 54 Vbeta and 13 Jbeta was performed with immunoSEQ multiplex PCR. MiXCR was run by TCRdb on the immunoSEQ multiplex PCR reads, yielding one entry per CDR3 protein. Of about 160,000 distinct CDR3 sequences detected, 92% appear once; the ten largest clones hold around 0.075%.

The V gene is TRBV7-3, the J gene TRBJ2-1; D possibly corresponds to TRBD2 (5 bases). The sample consisted of CD4+ T cells from PBMCs. The clonotype comes from a human donor in good health. The CDR3 DNA follows: TGTGCCAGCAGCCCCCGGTCATACGGGGATGAGCAGTTCTTC. Residues: CASSPRSYGDEQFF. Variable domain in full (rest from reference TRBV7-3 and TRBJ2-1): GAGVSQTPSNKVTEKGKYVELRCDPISGHTALYWYRQSLGQGPEFLIYFQGTGAADDSGLPNDRFFAVRPEGSVSTLKIQRTERGDSAVYLCASSPRSYGDEQFFGPGTRLTVL.